This T cell receptor beta chain was recorded in a study of blood T cells in healthy people across ages. Whole-study results and caveats: Long-lived donors carried more naive CD4+ cells and greater diversity than aged donors.

Looked up from germline, CDR1 is MNHEY and CDR2 is SMNVEV (reference sequence). V lost 4 bases and J lost 4, with 10 bases in between. The CDR3 is made up of 13 amino acids. This clonotype was observed a few times. Antigen unknown. A second PCR of about 7 to 12 cycles used a sample-barcoded 5' primer and a J-beta primer mix. Tagging of each cDNA molecule was performed by a template-switch adaptor with 12 random nucleotides. TCRdb reprocessed the 5' RACE reads with MiXCR, giving one entry per CDR3 protein. The sample has 1.5 million to 2 million distinct CDR3 sequences, approximately 40% seen once; the top ten hold roughly 23%. Caucasian, healthy and from Russia, the donors were aged between roughly 6 and 95.

The rearrangement links TRBV27 to TRBJ1-1; maybe TRBD1 (5 bases). This clonotype was sampled from a human donor in good health. The specimen sequenced was blood. The CDR3 sequence: CASSWGVGTEAFF. CDR3 sequence (DNA): TGTGCCAGCAGTTGGGGGGTTGGCACTGAAGCTTTCTTT.